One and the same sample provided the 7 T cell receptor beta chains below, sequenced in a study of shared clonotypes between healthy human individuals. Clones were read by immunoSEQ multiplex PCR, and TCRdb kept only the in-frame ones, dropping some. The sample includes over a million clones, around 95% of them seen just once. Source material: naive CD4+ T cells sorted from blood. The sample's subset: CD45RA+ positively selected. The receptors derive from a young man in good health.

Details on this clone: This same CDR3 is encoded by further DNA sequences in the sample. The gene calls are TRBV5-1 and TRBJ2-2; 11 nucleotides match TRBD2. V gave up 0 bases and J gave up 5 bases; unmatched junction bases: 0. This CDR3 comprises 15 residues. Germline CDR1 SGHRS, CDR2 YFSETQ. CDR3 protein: CASSLVAGGTGELFF. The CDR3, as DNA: TGCGCCAGCAGCTTGGTAGCGGGAGGGACCGGGGAGCTGTTTTTT.

DNA of the CDR3: TGTGCCAGCAGCTTTCCGGGACAGGGGGCGAACACCATATATTTT. Protein product: CASSFPGQGANTIYF. The chain recombines TRBV6-6 with TRBJ1-3; 12 bases are a match to TRBD1. V dropped 6 bases and J dropped 7; count of bases not matched to a gene: 7. CDR1 is MNHNY, CDR2 SVGAGI, per germline (reference sequence). The CDR3 has 15 residues.

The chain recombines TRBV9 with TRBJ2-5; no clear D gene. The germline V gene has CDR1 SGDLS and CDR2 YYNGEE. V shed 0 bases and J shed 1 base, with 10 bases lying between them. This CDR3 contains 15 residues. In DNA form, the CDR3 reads TGTGCCAGCAGCGTAGGCGGTCTAACCCAAGAGACCCAGTACTTC. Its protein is CASSVGGLTQETQYF.

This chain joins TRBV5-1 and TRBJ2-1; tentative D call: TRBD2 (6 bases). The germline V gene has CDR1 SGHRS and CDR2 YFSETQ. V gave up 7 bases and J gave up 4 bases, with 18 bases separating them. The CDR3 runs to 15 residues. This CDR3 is CASGGTSTSYNEQFF. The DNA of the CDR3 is TGCGCCAGCGGCGGAACTAGCACTAGTTACAATGAGCAGTTCTTC.

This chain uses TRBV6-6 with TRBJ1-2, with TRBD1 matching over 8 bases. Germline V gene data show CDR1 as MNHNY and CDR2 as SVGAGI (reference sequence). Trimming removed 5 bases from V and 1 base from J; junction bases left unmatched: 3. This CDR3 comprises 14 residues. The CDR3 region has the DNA TGTGCCAGCAGTCAAGGACAGGGTAACTATGGCTACACCTTC. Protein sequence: CASSQGQGNYGYTF.

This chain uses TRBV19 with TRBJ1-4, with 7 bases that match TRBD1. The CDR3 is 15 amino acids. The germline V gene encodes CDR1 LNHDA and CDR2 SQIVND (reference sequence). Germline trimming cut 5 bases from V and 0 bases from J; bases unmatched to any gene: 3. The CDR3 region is CASSQQGTTNEKLFF. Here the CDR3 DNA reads TGTGCCAGTAGTCAACAGGGGACAACTAATGAAAAACTGTTTTTT.

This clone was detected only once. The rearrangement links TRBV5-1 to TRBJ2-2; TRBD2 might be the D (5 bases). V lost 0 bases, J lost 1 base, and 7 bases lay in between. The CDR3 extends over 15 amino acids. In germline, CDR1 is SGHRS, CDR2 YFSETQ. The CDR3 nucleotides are TGCGCCAGCAGCTTGGCCGGGAAGAACACCGGGGAGCTGTTTTTT. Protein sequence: CASSLAGKNTGELFF.